These 17 T cell receptor beta chains share one sample of origin, sequenced in a study of blood T cell repertoires in COVID-19. Some clones are missing from TCRdb's copy, which holds only in-frame ones; the method was immunoSEQ multiplex PCR. The top ten clones hold 25% to 40% of a sample with approximately 44,000 clones, around 79% of them seen once. Sequencing was performed on peripheral blood. Receptors were obtained from a woman of 80 years or more with acute or convalescent COVID-19.

The genes are TRBV19 and TRBJ2-1; 11 bases are shared with TRBD2. The length of the CDR3 is 16 residues. CDR1 LNHDA and CDR2 SQIVND come from the germline V gene (reference sequence). V lost 5 bases to trimming and J lost 6 bases; unmatched junction nucleotides: 9. The chain's CDR3 is CASSSLAGVRPNEQFF. DNA for the CDR3: TGTGCCAGTAGTTCACTAGCGGGGGTCAGGCCCAATGAGCAGTTCTTC.

This chain joins TRBV5-1 and TRBJ1-4, with TRBD1 identical over 9 bases. This CDR3 spans 14 amino acids. The junction had 7 bases not matched to a gene; V was cut back by 8 bases and J by 5 bases. Germline CDR1 is SGHRS and CDR2 is YFSETQ. The CDR3 bases are TGCGCCAGTCGTCTCGGGACAGGGAATGAAAAACTGTTTTTT. Residues: CASRLGTGNEKLFF.

The chain recombines TRBV18 with TRBJ2-7, with 11 bases lining up with TRBD1. CDR3 length equals 14 residues. Germline lookup yields CDR1 KGHSH and CDR2 LQKENI. With V trimmed by 3 bases and J by 5 bases, 3 bases remained unmatched. DNA for the CDR3: TGTGCCAGCTCACCTCGGACAGGGGGCCACGAGCAGTACTTC. This codes for CASSPRTGGHEQYF.

This clone has more than one count but fewer than ten. The genes are TRBV2 and TRBJ2-2; 7 bases match TRBD2. Germline values: CDR1 SNHLY, CDR2 FYNNEI. V lost 2 bases, J lost 7 bases, and 10 bases stayed unmatched. The CDR3 extends over 16 amino acids. The CDR3 nucleotides are TGTGCCAGCAGTGAAAGGGCGGGGGTGTTGAGCGGGGAGCTGTTTTTT. This codes for CASSERAGVLSGELFF.

This clone was observed many times. CDR3 bases: TGCAGCGTTGACCCACTAGCTACCGGGGAGCTGTTTTTT. This sequence encodes CSVDPLATGELFF. The chain recombines TRBV29-1 with TRBJ2-2; TRBD2 is a possible D gene (6 bases). V shed 3 bases and J shed 5 bases, with 10 bases lying between them. The CDR3 spans 13 residues. Germline V CDR1 and CDR2: SQVTM, ANQGSEA.

This clone was observed a few times. The rearrangement joins TRBV27 to TRBJ1-5; 7 positions agree with TRBD1. Germline CDR1 is MNHEY and CDR2 is SMNVEV (reference sequence). The ends lost 6 bases at V and 7 bases at J; junction bases unmatched: 6. This CDR3 spans 13 amino acids. CDR3 bases: TGTGCCAGCAGCCTGACAGGGAACCAGCCCCAGCATTTT. Its translation: CASSLTGNQPQHF.

This chain joins TRBV5-1 and TRBJ1-4; 9 bases map to TRBD1. The trim removed 2 bases at V and 8 bases at J, leaving 10 bases unmatched. The CDR3 length is 16 residues. Looked up from germline, CDR1 is SGHRS and CDR2 is YFSETQ. The CDR3 bases are TGCGCCAGCAGCTTTGGCGGGACAGGGAGAGGAGAAAAACTGTTTTTT. It is translated as CASSFGGTGRGEKLFF.

The chain links TRBV5-6 to TRBJ2-3; TRBD2 aligns across 11 bases. V was pared by 0 bases and J by 2 bases, with 2 bases of the junction left unmatched. The CDR3 spans 16 residues. The germline V gene has CDR1 SGHDT and CDR2 YYEEEE. This CDR3 reads CASSLELAGATDTQYF. CDR3 nucleotides: TGTGCCAGCAGCTTGGAACTAGCGGGAGCCACAGATACGCAGTATTTT.

The chain recombines TRBV30 with TRBJ1-6; D perhaps matches TRBD1 (6 bases). CDR1 is GTSNPN, CDR2 SVGIG, per germline (reference sequence). Deletions cut 7 bases from V and 10 bases from J, with 17 bases between. The CDR3 length is 13 residues. This CDR3 is CAFQGNRGSPLHF. CDR3 bases: TGTGCCTTCCAGGGGAACCGAGGGTCACCCCTCCACTTT.

This chain joins TRBV10-2 and TRBJ1-2; 9 positions match TRBD1. The ends lost 6 bases at V and 5 bases at J; junction bases unmatched: 16. Per germline, CDR1 WSHSY and CDR2 SAAADI. This CDR3 is 17 amino acids long. The CDR3 bases are TGCGCCAGCAGGGCCATGAAGAACAACAGGGGGCTTTATGGCTACACCTTC. Its translation: CASRAMKNNRGLYGYTF.

V gene TRBV19 combines with J gene TRBJ2-7; weak D call: TRBD1 (6 bases). The CDR3 runs to 16 residues. The germline CDR1 and CDR2 sequences are LNHDA and SQIVND (reference sequence). Trimming pared 4 bases from V and 0 bases from J, leaving 16 bases between. The CDR3 sequence: CASSSRSTGRSYEQYF. CDR3 in DNA: TGTGCCAGTAGTAGTAGATCGACAGGACGCTCCTACGAGCAGTACTTC. The complete variable domain, with remaining parts taken from reference TRBV19 and TRBJ2-7, reads DGGITQSPKYLFRKEGQNVTLSCEQNLNHDAMYWYRQDPGQGLRLIYYSQIVNDFQKGDIAEGYSVSREKKESFPLTVTSAQKNPTAFYLCASSSRSTGRSYEQYFGPGTRLTVT.

The gene calls are TRBV7-9 and TRBJ1-4; maybe TRBD1 (5 bases). This CDR3 has 12 residues. The germline V and J ends were trimmed by 8 bases and 5 bases, with 9 bases remaining between them. Germline CDR1 SEHNR, CDR2 FQNEAQ (reference sequence). CDR3 in amino acids: CASRGRNEKLFF. In DNA form, the CDR3 reads TGTGCCAGCCGGGGGAGAAATGAAAAACTGTTTTTT. Full variable domain (remainder filled in from reference TRBV7-9 and TRBJ1-4): DTGVSQNPRHKITKRGQNVTFRCDPISEHNRLYWYRQTLGQGPEFLTYFQNEAQLEKSRLLSDRFSAERPKGSFSTLEIQRTEQGDSAMYLCASRGRNEKLFFGSGTQLSVL.

In its sample, this clone was seen once. The CDR3 spells CASSAQDYGYTF. In DNA, the CDR3 is TGTGCCAGCAGCGCCCAGGACTATGGCTACACCTTC. This chain links TRBV7-9 with TRBJ1-2; D not resolved. V shed 5 bases and J shed 3 bases, with 7 bases lying between them. Per germline, CDR1 SEHNR and CDR2 FQNEAQ (reference sequence). The CDR3 extends over 12 amino acids.

The V call is TRBV10-3, the J call TRBJ1-2; a possible D gene is TRBD1 (5 bases). The length of the CDR3 is 13 residues. Germline V gene lookup returns CDR1 ENHRY and CDR2 SYGVKD. V lost 8 bases and J lost 1, with 11 bases in between. The CDR3 nucleotides are TGTGCCATCGCTATAGACAGTAACTATGGCTACACCTTC. This encodes CAIAIDSNYGYTF.

CDR3 residues: CATSDLGLAGESNEQFF. As DNA, the CDR3 is TGTGCCACCAGTGATTTGGGTCTAGCGGGAGAGAGTAATGAGCAGTTCTTC. The rearrangement uses TRBV24-1 and TRBJ2-1; TRBD2 aligns across 10 bases. CDR1 is KGHDR and CDR2 is SFDVKD in the germline V gene. This CDR3 region has 17 residues. Trimming removed 0 bases from V and 7 bases from J; junction bases left unmatched: 8.

The chain combines TRBV10-1 with TRBJ2-5; 10 nucleotides match TRBD2. The CDR3 sequence is 20 residues long. V lost 0 bases, J lost 0 bases, and 13 bases stayed unmatched. Germline loops: CDR1 WNHNN, CDR2 SYGVQD (reference sequence). The CDR3 loop is CASSESVGTSGIRYQETQYF. The CDR3 DNA reads as TGCGCCAGCAGTGAGTCGGTGGGAACTAGCGGGATACGGTACCAAGAGACCCAGTACTTC.

V usage is TRBV6-5 and J usage is TRBJ1-1; 9 bases agree with TRBD1. CDR1 and CDR2 (germline): MNHEY, SVGAGI. The CDR3 contains 14 residues. With 6 bases clipped from V and 5 bases from J, the junction kept 7 bases outside the gene matches. In DNA, the CDR3 is TGTGCCAGCAGGGGGACAGGGTGGGGGACTGAAGCTTTCTTT. Translating it yields CASRGTGWGTEAFF.